This is a list of T cell receptor beta chains from one sample in a study of blood T cells in healthy people across ages. TCRdb re-derived calls from the 5' RACE reads in MiXCR, one entry per CDR3 protein. The table lists about 1.4 million distinct CDR3 sequences, around 59% of them singletons. The sample was blood. These receptors were taken from a man between 18 and 29 years old in good health. The CDR3 runs from the conserved cysteine through the conserved F or W. Each record gives: clone size, V gene, J gene, D gene, CDR3 DNA, CDR3 protein. D genes are given only for firm matches. The size of a clone is reported for some rows only, either as once, few or many, or as a class for expanded clones.

.,TRBV6-5,TRBJ2-7,TRBD2,TGTGCCAGCAGTTACTCTCGGGGGGTAGGCGAGCAGTACTTC,CASSYSRGVGEQYF
.,TRBV9,TRBJ2-1,TRBD2,TGTGCCAGCAGCACTAGCGGGGGATACTCCTACAATGAGCAGTTCTTC,CASSTSGGYSYNEQFF
.,TRBV20-1,TRBJ2-5,.,TGCAGTGCCTACGCGGGGCACAATGAGCAGTACTTC,CSAYAGHNEQYF
.,TRBV7-8,TRBJ1-1,.,TGTGCCAGCAGCTTAGGAAGGCTCCCAGGGAACACTGAAGCTTTCTTT,CASSLGRLPGNTEAFF
many,TRBV5-1,TRBJ2-1,TRBD2,TGTGCCAGCAGCTTAGGACTAGCGGGAGTCAATGAGCAGTTCTTC,CASSLGLAGVNEQFF
few,TRBV29-1,TRBJ1-2,.,TGCAGCGTTGAAGATCGACCGGGTATATACTATGGCTACACCTTC,CSVEDRPGIYYGYTF
.,TRBV6-2/TRBV6-3,TRBJ2-7,.,TGTGCCACCAGGAAAGGGTACTACGAGCAGTACTTC,CATRKGYYEQYF
few,TRBV3-1,TRBJ2-1,.,TGTGCCAGCAGCCAGTCCCCTTTTAGCGGCTCTGAGCAGTTCTTC,CASSQSPFSGSEQFF
few,TRBV14,TRBJ1-2,.,TGTGCCAGCAGCCAAGTAGGGGAGCATGGCTACACCTTC,CASSQVGEHGYTF
.,TRBV25-1,TRBJ2-7,TRBD2,TGTGCCAGCAGCCCCAAAGGACTAGCGGGAGAGTACGAGCAGTACTTC,CASSPKGLAGEYEQYF
few,TRBV10-3,TRBJ2-1,.,TGTGCCATCACCAATGACGGCTATGGAGATGAGCAGTTCTTC,CAITNDGYGDEQFF
few,TRBV27,TRBJ1-2,.,TGTGCCAGCAGTTTATCGTTTTCGGCAGAGTATTATGGCTACACCTTC,CASSLSFSAEYYGYTF
few,TRBV4-1,TRBJ2-1,TRBD2,TGCGCCAGCAGCCTTGGGGCGGGGGCCTACAATGAGCAGTTCTTC,CASSLGAGAYNEQFF
few,TRBV29-1,TRBJ1-2,.,TGCAGCGTTAGGGATCTCCTTGGTGGCTACACCTTC,CSVRDLLGGYTF
.,TRBV4-1,TRBJ1-1,TRBD1,TGCGCCAGCAGCACCCGACAGGGAATGACCACTGAAGCTTTCTTT,CASSTRQGMTTEAFF
.,TRBV20-1,TRBJ2-7,.,TGCAGTGCCCTTCTAACCTACGAGCAGTACTTC,CSALLTYEQYF
few,TRBV20-1,TRBJ1-2,.,TGCAGTGCTCCGGAGGGTGGGGTTCTCTATGGCTACACCTTC,CSAPEGGVLYGYTF
once,TRBV20-1,TRBJ2-2,TRBD1,TGCAGTGCTAGACGCAGGGGGATCGGCACCGGGGAGCTGTTTTTT,CSARRRGIGTGELFF
once,TRBV6-1,TRBJ2-1,TRBD1,TGTGCCAGCAGTGTCCCGACAGGGAACCCTCGTCGGTTCTTC,CASSVPTGNPRRFF
.,TRBV23-1,TRBJ2-7,.,TGCGCCAGCAGTCCGAGGGCCACCCCGCGGATCCAGCCCTACGAGCAGTACTTC,CASSPRATPRIQPYEQYF
once,TRBV30,TRBJ2-7,.,TGTGCCTGGAGTGTGAGCGGTCTCTCCTACGAGCAGTACTTC,CAWSVSGLSYEQYF
few,TRBV5-1,TRBJ1-2,.,TGCGCCAGCAGTCAAGACAGCTTTTATGGCTACACCTTC,CASSQDSFYGYTF
.,TRBV4-1,TRBJ2-2,.,TGCGCCAGCAGCCCACACGAAGGGGAGCTGTTTTTT,CASSPHEGELFF
.,TRBV5-6,TRBJ1-1,.,TGTGCCAGCAGCCTCAGACCCAACGAACTCACTAACACTGAAGCTTTCTTT,CASSLRPNELTNTEAFF
many,TRBV7-2,TRBJ2-5,TRBD2,TGTGCCAGCACCCTTAGCGGGGGGAACAAAGAGACCCAGTACTTC,CASTLSGGNKETQYF
.,TRBV3-1,TRBJ2-2,.,TGTGCCAGCAGCCAAAGCGTGGGAGGACTAAGTCCCGGGGAGCTGTTTTTT,CASSQSVGGLSPGELFF
.,TRBV12-3/TRBV12-4,TRBJ2-1,TRBD2,TGTGCCAGTGTCCCGGGCGGGGGGACCTACAATGAGCAGTTCTTC,CASVPGGGTYNEQFF
.,TRBV11-2,TRBJ2-5,TRBD1,TGTGCCAGCAGCTTGTCCCGGACAGGGGGGAAAGAGACCCAGTACTTC,CASSLSRTGGKETQYF
few,TRBV21-1,TRBJ2-5,.,TGTGCCAGCAACTGGGACAGGGGGAAGTACCAAGAGACCCAGTACTTC,CASNWDRGKYQETQYF
.,TRBV12-3/TRBV12-4,TRBJ2-3,.,TGTGCCAGCGACATAGCAGGATCAAGCACAGATACGCAGTATTTT,CASDIAGSSTDTQYF
.,TRBV7-9,TRBJ2-7,.,TGTGCCAGCAGCTCCAGTGGGGGGGCGGTGAGCTCCTACGAGCAGTACTTC,CASSSSGGAVSSYEQYF
few,TRBV29-1,TRBJ2-1,.,TGCAGCGTTGAGGAATTTGCGGGGACTGATTGTGAGCAGTTCTTC,CSVEEFAGTDCEQFF
.,TRBV20-1,TRBJ1-6,TRBD1,TGCAGTGCCCCTGGACAGGGGGGTTCACCCCTCCACTTT,CSAPGQGGSPLHF
.,TRBV7-9,TRBJ2-7,TRBD2,TGTGCCAGCAGCTTTCCGGGACTAGCGGGCGAGCAGTACTTC,CASSFPGLAGEQYF
.,TRBV18,TRBJ1-2,.,TGTGCCAGCTCGGGGGAGGATGGTAACTATGGCTACACCTTC,CASSGEDGNYGYTF
few,TRBV29-1,TRBJ2-7,TRBD1,TGCAGCGACTCCCCGGGACAGGGGGCCGCCTACGAGCAGTACTTC,CSDSPGQGAAYEQYF
few,TRBV20-1,TRBJ2-7,.,TGCAGTGCTGTGGCGGGACAAGTAGGCAACGAGCAGTACTTC,CSAVAGQVGNEQYF
.,TRBV10-3,TRBJ2-7,TRBD1,TGTGCCATCAGTGAGCCTACAGCCGGGGTCCCGGACAGGGGGATCTACGAGCAGTACTTC,CAISEPTAGVPDRGIYEQYF
.,TRBV5-1,TRBJ2-5,TRBD1,TGCGCCAGCAGTCACCCTGGGACAGGCCAAGAGACCCAGTACTTC,CASSHPGTGQETQYF
.,TRBV3-1,TRBJ2-6,.,TGTGCCAGCAGCCGGACAGCTCCCGGGGCCAACGTCCTGACTTTC,CASSRTAPGANVLTF
.,TRBV3-1,TRBJ2-2,.,TGTGCCAGCAGATTAGGACCTGCCCCCACCGGGGAGCTGTTTTTT,CASRLGPAPTGELFF
few,TRBV6-5,TRBJ2-7,TRBD2,TGTGCCACTTCTAGCGGGGGACCCTACGAGCAGTACTTC,CATSSGGPYEQYF